The 28 T cell receptor beta chains listed next were all sequenced from one sample in a study of shared T cell receptors in the human thymus. Here immunoSEQ multiplex PCR was the method, and the copy in TCRdb shows in-frame clones only, minus some. The top ten clones hold roughly 0.0097% of a sample with hundreds of thousands of clones, over 75% of them seen once. The data were also submitted as part of a second study, on human thymus T cells.

Sequenced: thymocytes. The receptors stem from a boy in the first two years of life with a congenital heart defect.

This chain connects TRBV4-2 to TRBJ2-5, with 14 positions matching TRBD2. Unmatched junction bases numbered 1, after V lost 3 bases and J lost 4 bases. The CDR3 sequence is 15 residues long. Germline values: CDR1 LGHNA, CDR2 YNFKEQ. The CDR3 nucleotides are TGTGCCAGCAGCCATGGGACTAGCGGGAGAGAGACCCAGTACTTC. Translated: CASSHGTSGRETQYF.

This chain joins TRBV6-1 and TRBJ2-2; 9 bases are a match to TRBD1. Germline CDR1 MNHNS, CDR2 SASEGT. V lost 4 bases to trimming and J lost 7 bases; unmatched junction nucleotides: 16. The CDR3 runs 18 residues. CDR3 loop: CASSAQGTGRFRGGELFF. The CDR3 region has the DNA TGTGCCAGCAGTGCCCAAGGGACAGGGAGGTTCCGTGGCGGGGAGCTGTTTTTT.

V gene TRBV19 combines with J gene TRBJ1-5; tentatively, D is TRBD1 (6 bases). CDR1 and CDR2 (germline): LNHDA, SQIVND (reference sequence). Trimming cost V 7 bases and J 10 bases, with 14 bases left between them. The CDR3 consists of 12 residues. The CDR3 sequence is CASIDGGGPQHF. CDR3 sequence (DNA): TGTGCCAGTATCGATGGGGGGGGCCCCCAGCATTTT.

This clone was found once. The chain has TRBV4-2 and TRBJ2-5; 10 nucleotides align to TRBD2. Matching the DNA end better, TRBJ2-7 makes the J call doubtful. The CDR3 sequence is 16 residues long. Per germline, CDR1 LGHNA and CDR2 YNFKEQ. The CDR3 reads CASSPSGLAVSYEQYF. The CDR3 region has the DNA TGTGCCAGCAGCCCCTCAGGACTAGCGGTCTCCTACGAGCAGTACTTC.

The V and J genes are TRBV30 and TRBJ2-5, with 13 bases that match TRBD2. The V gene end was trimmed by 4 bases and the J gene end by 7 bases; junction bases not matched to a gene: 12. This CDR3 has 16 amino acids. Germline loops: CDR1 GTSNPN, CDR2 SVGIG (reference sequence). The CDR3 DNA is TGTGCCTGGACCCCGACACTAGCGGGAGGGCCGACGACCCAGTACTTC. Residues: CAWTPTLAGGPTTQYF.

The rearrangement uses TRBV10-1 and TRBJ2-7; TRBD2 matches 9 bases. The CDR3 consists of 20 residues. The V and J ends lost 0 bases and 5 bases, in that order; junction bases with no gene match: 20. CDR1 WNHNN and CDR2 SYGVQD come from the germline V gene (reference sequence). CDR3 in amino acids: CASSESVAGDLKGRPHEQYF. CDR3 DNA sequence: TGCGCCAGCAGTGAGTCGGTAGCGGGAGACTTGAAGGGACGGCCGCACGAGCAGTACTTC.

The count of this clone is one. The gene calls are TRBV27 and TRBJ2-1; the match to TRBD1 covers 9 bases. The germline CDR1 and CDR2 sequences are MNHEY and SMNVEV (reference sequence). The CDR3 is made up of 16 amino acids. V lost 5 bases, J lost 4 bases, and 9 bases stayed unmatched. CDR3 loop: CASSLRDRDPYNEQFF. CDR3 in DNA: TGTGCCAGCAGTCTCCGGGACAGGGACCCATACAATGAGCAGTTCTTC.

The J gene is TRBJ2-1, the V gene TRBV19; 11 bases fit TRBD2. The trim removed 4 bases at V and 10 bases at J, leaving 12 bases unmatched. The germline V gene has CDR1 LNHDA and CDR2 SQIVND (reference sequence). The CDR3 sequence is 16 residues long. CDR3 DNA: TGTGCCAGTAGTAGTTCGCCTAGCGGGAGGACCCGCGAGCAGTTCTTC. As protein: CASSSSPSGRTREQFF. Full variable domain (remainder filled in from reference TRBV19 and TRBJ2-1): DGGITQSPKYLFRKEGQNVTLSCEQNLNHDAMYWYRQDPGQGLRLIYYSQIVNDFQKGDIAEGYSVSREKKESFPLTVTSAQKNPTAFYLCASSSSPSGRTREQFFGPGTRLTVL.

This chain uses TRBV14 with TRBJ2-1, with 10 bases that match TRBD1. CDR3 length: 14 amino acids. CDR1 is SGHDN and CDR2 is FVKESK in the germline V gene. The junction had 6 bases not matched to a gene; V was cut back by 3 bases and J by 10 bases. CDR3 in amino acids: CASSQGTGADEQFF. The CDR3 nucleotides read TGTGCCAGCAGCCAGGGGACAGGGGCTGACGAGCAGTTCTTC.

This chain links TRBV2 with TRBJ2-3, with TRBD2 identical over 8 bases. The V gene end was trimmed by 1 base and the J gene end by 2 bases; junction bases not matched to a gene: 14. The length of the CDR3 is 19 residues. Germline V CDR1 and CDR2: SNHLY, FYNNEI. As DNA, the CDR3 is TGTGCCAGCAGTGAAGGGGAGAGCGGGAGTTACCCCCCCACAGATACGCAGTATTTT. This sequence encodes CASSEGESGSYPPTDTQYF.

The chain carries TRBV4-3 and TRBJ2-1; 8 nucleotides agree with TRBD2. Germline V gene lookup returns CDR1 LGHNA and CDR2 YSLEER. J was trimmed by 0 bases and V by 0 bases; bases with no gene match: 10. This CDR3 has 19 residues. The CDR3 DNA reads TGCGCCAGCAGCCAAGATCATGAGACTAGCGTTAGCTCCTACAATGAGCAGTTCTTC. Translated, it gives CASSQDHETSVSSYNEQFF.

This clone was recorded a few times. V gene TRBV4-1 combines with J gene TRBJ2-7; D gene ambiguous. V dropped 0 bases and J dropped 4 bases, with 13 bases sitting between them. CDR1 is MGHRA, CDR2 YSYEKL, per germline. CDR3 length: 15 amino acids. CDR3 sequence reads: CASSQDWSDPYEQYF. For the CDR3, the DNA is TGCGCCAGCAGCCAAGATTGGAGCGACCCGTACGAGCAGTACTTC.

A single count supports this clone. The CDR3 loop is CASSLPGLALGTQYF. The CDR3 bases are TGTGCCAGCAGCTTGCCGGGACTAGCTCTAGGGACCCAGTACTTC. This chain connects TRBV11-2 to TRBJ2-5; 9 bases are a match to TRBD2. CDR1 and CDR2 from the germline V gene are SGHAT and FQNNGV. V shed 3 bases, J shed 7 bases, and the junction held 9 bases outside the gene matches. The CDR3 consists of 15 residues.

The chain carries TRBV6-6 and TRBJ1-3; D is undetermined. Trimming removed 6 bases from V and 2 bases from J, with 11 bases in between. Germline loops: CDR1 MNHNY, CDR2 SVGAGI (reference sequence). The CDR3 consists of 14 residues. CDR3 residues: CASSSPPAGNTIYF. In DNA form, the CDR3 reads TGTGCCAGCAGCTCCCCCCCGGCTGGAAACACCATATATTTT.

The chain joins TRBV28 to TRBJ2-2, with a tentative D call TRBD2 (6 bases). The CDR3 sequence is 16 residues long. The germline V gene encodes CDR1 MDHEN and CDR2 SYDVKM. The V end was cut by 8 bases, the J end by 0 bases, with 16 bases between. The CDR3 protein is CASLNRRGPNTGELFF. Here the CDR3 DNA reads TGTGCCAGCCTGAATAGGAGGGGCCCGAACACCGGGGAGCTGTTTTTT.

The V gene is TRBV27, the J gene TRBJ1-2; 9 nucleotides line up with TRBD1. J was trimmed by 3 bases and V by 4 bases; bases with no gene match: 6. The V gene's germline CDR1 is MNHEY and CDR2 SMNVEV (reference sequence). This CDR3 has 15 amino acids. The CDR3 nucleotides are TGTGCCAGCAGTTCGGGGACAGGGAGCGACTATGGCTACACCTTC. This sequence encodes CASSSGTGSDYGYTF.

The chain is built from TRBV7-9 and TRBJ2-7; 16 bases align to TRBD2. The length of the CDR3 is 16 residues. Losses at the gene ends were 5 bases for V and 4 bases for J; bases not matched to a gene: 5. In germline, CDR1 is SEHNR, CDR2 FQNEAQ (reference sequence). CDR3 loop: CASSQGLAGGFYEQYF. In DNA, the CDR3 is TGTGCCAGCAGCCAGGGACTAGCGGGGGGGTTTTACGAGCAGTACTTC. Based on the CDR3 plus reference TRBV7-9 and TRBJ2-7, the full variable domain is DTGVSQNPRHKITKRGQNVTFRCDPISEHNRLYWYRQTLGQGPEFLTYFQNEAQLEKSRLLSDRFSAERPKGSFSTLEIQRTEQGDSAMYLCASSQGLAGGFYEQYFGPGTRLTVT.

This chain links TRBV6-6 with TRBJ2-7; 7 bases fit TRBD1. Germline lookup yields CDR1 MNHNY and CDR2 SVGAGI (reference sequence). Trimming at V came to 6 bases and at J to 0 bases, leaving 5 bases not matched to a gene. CDR3 size: 14 residues. CDR3 DNA: TGTGCCAGCAGCAAGGGGGCCCTCTCCTACGAGCAGTACTTC. Its translation is CASSKGALSYEQYF.

The V and J genes are TRBV5-1 and TRBJ2-7; no clear D. Trimming cost V 4 bases and J 0 bases, with 17 bases left between them. CDR1 is SGHRS, CDR2 YFSETQ, per germline. This CDR3 region has 16 residues. CDR3 DNA sequence: TGCGCCAGCAGCATCACTAACGAAAAAAACTCCTACGAGCAGTACTTC. It encodes CASSITNEKNSYEQYF.

The chain links TRBV4-2 to TRBJ2-7; 7 positions match TRBD2. V dropped 1 base and J dropped 4; count of bases not matched to a gene: 7. The germline CDR1 and CDR2 sequences are LGHNA and YNFKEQ. This CDR3 has 15 residues. CDR3 nucleotides: TGTGCCAGCAGCCAAGTAGGGCGGGAGCGGTACGAGCAGTACTTC. Its protein is CASSQVGRERYEQYF.

The J gene is TRBJ2-3, the V gene TRBV27, with 9 nucleotides matching TRBD2. The CDR3 sequence is 16 residues long. Germline V gives CDR1 MNHEY, CDR2 SMNVEV (reference sequence). V lost 6 bases and J lost 3; bases outside the gene matches: 10. CDR3 in amino acids: CASSPAGGRWTDTQYF. DNA of the CDR3: TGTGCCAGCAGCCCGGCGGGAGGGCGCTGGACAGATACGCAGTATTTT.

V is TRBV11-1 and J is TRBJ2-6, with D possibly being TRBD2 (6 bases). The CDR3 consists of 17 residues. Trimming removed 2 bases at V and 0 bases at J, with 11 bases between. Germline V lookup: CDR1 SGHAT, CDR2 FQDESV (reference sequence). The CDR3 reads CASSLPAGSSGANVLTF. As DNA, the CDR3 is TGTGCCAGCAGCTTACCTGCGGGGAGCTCTGGGGCCAACGTCCTGACTTTC.

The J gene is TRBJ2-7, the V gene TRBV4-1; 10 bases agree with TRBD1. The CDR3 has 22 amino acids. With V trimmed by 1 base and J by 1 base, 22 bases remained unmatched. Germline V CDR1 and CDR2: MGHRA, YSYEKL. Here the CDR3 reads CASSQGLKYCDRGPFTSYEQYF. CDR3 in DNA: TGCGCCAGCAGCCAAGGACTAAAGTATTGTGACAGGGGGCCTTTCACGTCCTACGAGCAGTACTTC.

The table lists this clone with a count of one. The chain has TRBV18 and TRBJ1-2; 7 bases align to TRBD1. Trimming cost V 3 bases and J 2 bases; bases outside gene matches: 6. CDR1 is KGHSH and CDR2 is LQKENI in the germline V gene. CDR3 length: 15 residues. This CDR3 is CASSPGTVANYGYTF. The CDR3 DNA reads as TGTGCCAGCTCACCGGGGACAGTTGCAAACTATGGCTACACCTTC.

The chain links TRBV6-6 to TRBJ2-2; possible D gene TRBD2, 5 bases. Germline values: CDR1 MNHNY, CDR2 SVGAGI (reference sequence). V was cut by 5 bases and J by 4 bases, with 14 bases left in between. This CDR3 region has 15 residues. This CDR3 is CASSPQKAVTGELFF. The CDR3 bases are TGTGCCAGCAGTCCCCAAAAAGCGGTCACCGGGGAGCTGTTTTTT.

The rearrangement joins TRBV10-2 to TRBJ2-7; TRBD1 might be the D (6 bases). The CDR3 is made up of 16 amino acids. CDR1 WSHSY and CDR2 SAAADI come from the germline V gene. V lost 3 bases to trimming and J lost 0 bases, with 15 bases between them. The CDR3 DNA follows: TGCGCCAGCAGTGAAAGACAGGTCTTGGTCTCCTACGAGCAGTACTTC. This sequence encodes CASSERQVLVSYEQYF.

This sequence joins TRBV6-7 and TRBJ2-7, with TRBD1 as a possible D gene (5 bases). TRBV6-7 is placed among ORFs of uncertain function. V was clipped by 10 bases and J by 0 bases, with 22 bases between them. The CDR3 sequence is 16 residues long. The CDR3 DNA reads TGTGCCAACAAGGTGGGTTCAGGGTGGCTCTCCTACGAGCAGTACTTC. Protein sequence: CANKVGSGWLSYEQYF.

The chain joins TRBV2 to TRBJ2-7; possible D gene TRBD1, 6 bases. Trimming left V 3 bases short and J 3 bases short, with 6 bases between. The CDR3 sequence is 12 residues long. CDR1 and CDR2 from the germline V gene are SNHLY and FYNNEI. CDR3 sequence: CASSEGHYEQYF. CDR3 DNA sequence: TGTGCCAGCAGTGAGGGACACTACGAGCAGTACTTC.